A selection of T cell receptor beta chains follows, all from one sample in a study of tumor T cells in aggressive B-cell lymphoma. Sequenced by immunoSEQ multiplex PCR; TCRdb stores in-frame clones only, minus some. The profile shows approximately 4,300 clones, about 84% of them singletons. The sequenced sample consisted of tumor tissue. These receptor sequences come from an adult with diffuse large B cell lymphoma. Each CDR3 is given with its conserved first and last residue. Each record gives: J gene, D gene, clone size, V gene, CDR3 protein, CDR3 DNA. D genes are given only for firm matches. Some rows have no size entry. The others give once, few or many, or a class for an expanded clone.

j_gene: TRBJ2-7; d_gene: NA; abundance: few; v_gene: TRBV7-2; CDR3aa: CASSQTPAAYEQYF; CDR3nt: TGTGCCAGCAGCCAAACCCCTGCGGCGTACGAGCAGTACTTC
j_gene: TRBJ1-5; d_gene: TRBD1; abundance: NA; v_gene: TRBV28; CDR3aa: CASSPVDRDDQPQHF; CDR3nt: TGTGCCAGCAGTCCGGTGGACAGGGACGATCAGCCCCAGCATTTT
j_gene: TRBJ2-3; d_gene: TRBD2; abundance: NA; v_gene: TRBV7-2; CDR3aa: CASSPTSGRDTQYF; CDR3nt: TGTGCCAGCAGCCCGACTAGCGGGAGGGATACGCAGTATTTT
j_gene: TRBJ1-1; d_gene: NA; abundance: few; v_gene: TRBV6-5; CDR3aa: CASSTRLGTEAFF; CDR3nt: TGTGCCAGCAGTACCCGGCTAGGCACTGAAGCTTTCTTT
j_gene: TRBJ1-1; d_gene: NA; abundance: once; v_gene: TRBV27; CDR3aa: CASSLQWATEAFF; CDR3nt: TGTGCCAGCAGCCTACAGTGGGCCACTGAAGCTTTCTTT
j_gene: TRBJ2-1; d_gene: TRBD2; abundance: NA; v_gene: TRBV19; CDR3aa: CASSDRYSGRPSYNEQFF; CDR3nt: TGTGCCAGTAGTGACCGTTATAGCGGGAGACCCTCCTACAATGAGCAGTTCTTC
j_gene: TRBJ1-2; d_gene: NA; abundance: NA; v_gene: TRBV2; CDR3aa: CASSDLGQSGYTF; CDR3nt: TGTGCCAGCAGTGATTTGGGGCAATCTGGCTACACCTTC
j_gene: TRBJ1-1; d_gene: TRBD1; abundance: NA; v_gene: TRBV6-5; CDR3aa: CASSIQGDTEAFF; CDR3nt: TGTGCCAGCTCGATACAGGGGGACACTGAAGCTTTCTTT
j_gene: TRBJ2-1; d_gene: TRBD2; abundance: NA; v_gene: TRBV30; CDR3aa: CAWSSGGDNEQFF; CDR3nt: TGTGCCTGGAGTAGCGGGGGGGACAATGAGCAGTTCTTC
j_gene: TRBJ2-3; d_gene: TRBD2; abundance: NA; v_gene: TRBV7-3; CDR3aa: CASSLGGADTQYF; CDR3nt: TGTGCCAGCAGCTTAGGGGGGGCAGATACGCAGTATTTT
j_gene: TRBJ2-5; d_gene: NA; abundance: NA; v_gene: TRBV5-4; CDR3aa: CASSLAPSGEQYF; CDR3nt: TGTGCCAGCAGCTTGGCCCCATCTGGGGAGCAGTACTTC
j_gene: TRBJ2-3; d_gene: NA; abundance: NA; v_gene: TRBV27; CDR3aa: CASSLLGLASTDTQYF; CDR3nt: TGTGCCAGCAGTTTACTTGGTCTAGCGAGCACAGATACGCAGTATTTT
j_gene: TRBJ2-1; d_gene: NA; abundance: NA; v_gene: TRBV11-1; CDR3aa: CASSLGGPYNEQFF; CDR3nt: TGTGCCAGCAGCTTAGGCGGGCCCTACAATGAGCAGTTCTTC
j_gene: TRBJ1-5; d_gene: TRBD1; abundance: NA; v_gene: TRBV9; CDR3aa: CASSPWDRDNQPQHF; CDR3nt: TGTGCCAGCAGCCCCTGGGACAGGGACAATCAGCCCCAGCATTTT
j_gene: TRBJ1-5; d_gene: NA; abundance: few; v_gene: TRBV29-1; CDR3aa: CSVSTPPGPQHF; CDR3nt: TGCAGCGTTAGTACACCCCCGGGGCCCCAGCATTTT